This is a list of T cell receptor beta chains from one sample in a study of shared clonotypes between healthy human individuals. Using immunoSEQ multiplex PCR, the repertoire was profiled, and TCRdb retains in-frame clones only, with some absent. The repertoire holds about a million clones, with under 80% as singletons. Sequenced sample: memory CD4+ T cells sorted from blood. The receptors originated from a young man in good health. CDR3s include the opening cysteine and the closing phenylalanine or tryptophan. The D gene is left open where the match is weak. Part of the rows lack a size; the others show once, few, many or a class for expanded clones.

>NA|TRBV5-1|TRBJ2-3|12|few
CASRTVQDTQYF
TGCGCCAGCAGGACAGTCCAAGATACGCAGTATTTT
>TRBD2|TRBV12-5|TRBJ2-2|19|NA
CASGSERGGTSGRTGELFF
TGTGCTAGTGGTTCGGAACGCGGCGGGACTAGCGGGAGAACCGGGGAGCTGTTTTTT
>NA|TRBV11-2|TRBJ2-4|15|NA
CASSLALLAKNIQYF
TGTGCCAGCAGCTTAGCCCTACTAGCCAAAAACATTCAGTACTTC
>NA|TRBV10-3|TRBJ1-6|14|NA
CAISRDSDNSPLHF
TGTGCCATCAGCCGGGATTCAGATAATTCACCCCTCCACTTT
>NA|TRBV4-3|TRBJ2-1|16|NA
CASSQDRGVSYNEQFF
TGCGCCAGCAGCCAAGATAGGGGGGTCTCCTACAATGAGCAGTTCTTC
>TRBD1|TRBV5-1|TRBJ2-7|17|NA
CASSLGLSGQGAYEQYF
TGCGCCAGCAGCTTGGGCTTATCGGGACAGGGGGCCTACGAGCAGTACTTC
>NA|TRBV30|TRBJ1-1|11|many
CAWTVYGKAFF
TGTGCCTGGACGGTATACGGGAAAGCTTTCTTT
>NA|TRBV6-6|TRBJ2-5|12|NA
CASSYGQETQYF
TGTGCCAGCAGTTACGGGCAAGAGACCCAGTACTTC
>NA|TRBV6-1|TRBJ1-2|14|NA
CASSERQTWGGYTF
TGTGCCAGCAGTGAAAGACAGACTTGGGGGGGCTACACCTTC
>NA|TRBV30|TRBJ2-1|12|NA
CAWSATKGEQFF
TGTGCCTGGAGTGCGACGAAAGGTGAGCAGTTCTTC
>NA|TRBV2|TRBJ2-2|14|NA
CASSQGTFTGELFF
TGTGCCAGCTCACAGGGTACTTTCACCGGGGAGCTGTTTTTT
>NA|TRBV7-9|TRBJ1-2|12|NA
CASSFLDYGYTF
TGTGCCAGCAGCTTCCTAGACTATGGCTACACCTTC
>TRBD2|TRBV5-1|TRBJ2-1|15|NA
CASTHGTSGYNEQFF
TGCGCCAGCACCCACGGGACTAGCGGATACAATGAGCAGTTCTTC
>NA|TRBV7-8|TRBJ1-1|13|few
CASSSDRYTEAFF
TGTGCCAGCAGCTCCGACAGGTACACTGAAGCTTTCTTT
>NA|TRBV6-1|TRBJ2-7|14|many
CASSESSRLYEQYF
TGTGCCAGCAGTGAATCCAGCCGCCTCTACGAGCAGTACTTC
>NA|TRBV13|TRBJ2-3|16|NA
CASSLAGTLSTDTQYF
TGTGCCAGCAGCTTGGCCGGGACCCTCAGCACAGATACGCAGTATTTT
>NA|TRBV7-6|TRBJ2-3|15|NA
CASSPEAYLTDTQYF
TGTGCCAGCAGCCCAGAGGCCTACCTCACAGATACGCAGTATTTT
>NA|TRBV11-2|TRBJ2-5|15|NA
CASSLASGTQETQYF
TGTGCCAGCAGCTTAGCATCGGGGACCCAAGAGACCCAGTACTTC
>TRBD2|TRBV19|TRBJ2-7|15|few
CASRPLAGGRGEQYF
TGTGCCAGTAGACCACTAGCGGGAGGCCGTGGCGAGCAGTACTTC
>TRBD1|TRBV7-9|TRBJ1-1|16|few
CASSLEGAVMNTEAFF
TGTGCCAGCAGCTTAGAGGGGGCAGTCATGAACACTGAAGCTTTCTTT
>NA|TRBV7-9|TRBJ2-7|11|NA
CASSLSHEQYF
TGTGCCAGCAGCTTATCGCACGAGCAGTACTTC
>TRBD2|TRBV7-2|TRBJ2-5|16|NA
CASRPGTSGYPETQYF
TGTGCCAGCAGACCCGGGACTAGCGGTTACCCGGAGACCCAGTACTTC
>TRBD1|TRBV7-2|TRBJ2-7|13|many
CASSWDREVEQYF
TGTGCCAGCAGCTGGGACAGGGAAGTCGAGCAGTACTTC
>TRBD1|TRBV19|TRBJ1-2|18|NA
CASISGGTGARSNYGYTF
TGTGCCAGTATCTCGGGGGGGACAGGGGCACGTTCTAACTATGGCTACACCTTC
>NA|TRBV28|TRBJ2-2|14|NA
CASSLSRGGPGLFF
TGTGCCAGCAGTTTATCCCGTGGGGGGCCGGGGCTGTTTTTT
>NA|TRBV28|TRBJ1-4|14|NA
CASSLVGRGEKLFF
TGTGCCAGCAGTTTAGTAGGGAGGGGTGAAAAACTGTTTTTT
>NA|TRBV30|TRBJ1-4|12|many
CAWSVTFEKLFF
TGTGCCTGGAGTGTAACTTTTGAAAAACTGTTTTTT
>NA|TRBV11-3|TRBJ2-5|13|few
CASSLRVGETQYF
TGTGCCAGCAGCTTAAGGGTGGGAGAGACCCAGTACTTC
>NA|TRBV6-5|TRBJ1-1|14|NA
CASKPYRDDTEAFF
TGTGCCAGCAAGCCGTACAGGGATGACACTGAAGCTTTCTTT
>NA|TRBV7-2|TRBJ1-2|12|NA
CASSAELGGYTF
TGTGCCAGCAGTGCCGAACTCGGTGGCTACACCTTC
>NA|TRBV19|TRBJ2-2|12|once
CASGHDTGELFF
TGTGCCAGCGGGCATGACACCGGGGAGCTGTTTTTT
>NA|TRBV5-1|TRBJ2-3|15|NA
CASSGSEWGTDTQYF
TGCGCCAGCAGCGGGTCCGAATGGGGCACAGATACGCAGTATTTT
>NA|TRBV25-1|TRBJ1-2|13|NA
CASSEEGNYGYTF
TGTGCCAGCAGTGAAGAGGGTAACTATGGCTACACCTTC
>NA|TRBV9|TRBJ2-2|16|many
CASSVGAGRGTGELFF
TGTGCCAGCAGCGTAGGGGCGGGACGGGGCACCGGGGAGCTGTTTTTT
>NA|TRBV6-1|TRBJ2-5|12|NA
CASSVLSGTQYF
TGTGCCAGCAGTGTCCTGTCTGGGACCCAGTACTTC
>NA|TRBV2|TRBJ2-3|11|NA
CASSLWDTQYF
TGTGCCAGCTCCTTATGGGATACGCAGTATTTT
>TRBD2|TRBV7-9|TRBJ2-3|15|once
CASSLATSGRDTQYF
TGTGCCAGCAGCTTAGCCACTAGCGGGAGAGATACGCAGTATTTT
>NA|TRBV28|TRBJ2-7|12|NA
CASSSPPYEQYF
TGTGCCAGCAGTTCGCCCCCCTACGAGCAGTACTTC
>TRBD1|TRBV5-1|TRBJ2-2|15|NA
CASSANRGPTGELFF
TGCGCCAGCAGCGCGAACAGGGGGCCGACCGGGGAGCTGTTTTTT
>TRBD1|TRBV19|TRBJ1-1|16|NA
CASRGTGTTTNTEAFF
TGTGCCAGTAGGGGGACAGGGACAACAACTAACACTGAAGCTTTCTTT
>NA|TRBV2|TRBJ2-3|14|NA
CASSEARNTDTQYF
TGTGCCAGCAGTGAGGCTAGAAACACAGATACGCAGTATTTT
>TRBD1|TRBV18|TRBJ1-2|15|NA
CASSPRPQGDDGYTF
TGTGCCAGCTCACCGAGACCCCAGGGGGATGACGGCTACACCTTC
>TRBD2|TRBV28|TRBJ2-7|15|NA
CASSPGGASSYEQYF
TGTGCCAGCAGCCCGGGGGGGGCGAGCTCCTACGAGCAGTACTTC
>NA|TRBV9|TRBJ2-2|16|NA
CASSVTGTRNGGELFF
TGTGCCAGCAGCGTAACGGGGACGAGGAACGGCGGGGAGCTGTTTTTT
>NA|TRBV6-1|TRBJ1-1|13|NA
CASSVYMNTEAFF
TGTGCCAGCAGTGTATACATGAACACTGAAGCTTTCTTT
>NA|TRBV7-6|TRBJ1-5|12|few
CASSSSGQPQHF
TGTGCCAGCAGCTCTAGCGGGCAGCCCCAGCATTTT
>TRBD1|TRBV18|TRBJ1-3|16|NA
CASSPPQGFSGNTIYF
TGTGCCAGCTCACCCCCACAGGGGTTCTCTGGAAACACCATATATTTT
>TRBD2|TRBV5-1|TRBJ2-7|13|few
CASSTTSDYEQYF
TGCGCCAGCAGCACGACTAGCGACTACGAGCAGTACTTC
>NA|TRBV4-3|TRBJ2-5|15|NA
CASSQDGTGKETQYF
TGCGCCAGCAGCCAAGATGGCACAGGGAAAGAGACCCAGTACTTC
>TRBD1|TRBV5-1|TRBJ1-1|15|NA
CASSRGGQLNTEAFF
TGCGCCAGCAGCCGCGGGGGACAGTTGAACACTGAAGCTTTCTTT
>TRBD2|TRBV2|TRBJ2-5|15|NA
CASSGTSGAEETQYF
TGTGCCAGCAGCGGGACTAGCGGGGCGGAAGAGACCCAGTACTTC
>TRBD1|TRBV11-2|TRBJ2-2|17|NA
CASSRPTGTASTGELFF
TGTGCCAGCAGCAGACCGACCGGGACAGCTTCCACCGGGGAGCTGTTTTTT
>NA|TRBV2|TRBJ1-5|13|NA
CASSEEMEQPQHF
TGTGCCAGCAGTGAAGAGATGGAACAGCCCCAGCATTTT
>NA|TRBV30|TRBJ1-3|11|NA
CAWVMVNTIYF
TGTGCCTGGGTGATGGTAAACACCATATATTTT
>NA|TRBV5-4|TRBJ1-4|14|NA
CASSQRGGGEKLFF
TGTGCCAGCAGCCAGAGAGGGGGGGGTGAAAAACTGTTTTTT
>TRBD2|TRBV11-3|TRBJ2-3|15|NA
CASSLLGGGADTQYF
TGTGCCAGCAGCCTCCTGGGGGGAGGGGCAGATACGCAGTATTTT